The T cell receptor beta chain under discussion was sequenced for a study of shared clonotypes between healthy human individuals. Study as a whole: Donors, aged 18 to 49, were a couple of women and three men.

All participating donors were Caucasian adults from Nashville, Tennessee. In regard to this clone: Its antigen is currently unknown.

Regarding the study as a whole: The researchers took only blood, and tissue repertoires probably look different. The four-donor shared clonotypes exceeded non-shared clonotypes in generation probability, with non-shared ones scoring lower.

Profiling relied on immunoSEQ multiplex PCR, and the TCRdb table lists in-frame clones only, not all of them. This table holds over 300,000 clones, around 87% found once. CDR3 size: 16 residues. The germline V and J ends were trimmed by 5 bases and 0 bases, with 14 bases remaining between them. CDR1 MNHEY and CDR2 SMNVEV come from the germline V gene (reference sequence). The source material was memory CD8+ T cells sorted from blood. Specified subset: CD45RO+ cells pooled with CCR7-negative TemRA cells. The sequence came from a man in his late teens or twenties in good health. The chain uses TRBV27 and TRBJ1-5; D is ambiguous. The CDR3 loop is CASSPKSPDSNQPQHF. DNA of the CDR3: TGTGCCAGCAGTCCGAAGTCCCCGGATAGCAATCAGCCCCAGCATTTT.